This T cell receptor (beta chain) was captured by sequencing in a study of shared clonotypes between healthy human individuals. Study context: A donor's plate count was three for CD4 naive and three for CD4 memory; CD8 naive had two and CD8 memory one.

This clone has a single count. CD45RO-negative cells were positively selected for CCR7, leaving out terminally differentiated effector memory CD45RA+ cells. The CDR3 totals 14 residues. Germline V gene data show CDR1 as MNHEY and CDR2 as SMNVEV (reference sequence). Trimming removed 2 bases at V and 8 bases at J, with 13 bases between. Method: immunoSEQ multiplex PCR; TCRdb's copy keeps in-frame clones and lacks some. Found here are more than 2 million clones, around 96% of them singletons; the top ten hold 0.9% to 1.4%. The chain has TRBV27 and TRBJ2-1; TRBD1 is a possible D gene (6 bases). Sequenced input: naive CD8+ T cells sorted from blood. This receptor was identified in a man aged 18 to 29 in good health. Written as DNA, the CDR3 is TGTGCCAGCAGTTTAGGGTCAGGGGACGATGAGCAGTTCTTC. Amino acid sequence: CASSLGSGDDEQFF.